These 21 T cell receptor beta chains share one sample of origin, sequenced in a study of HIV-infected patients and healthy controls. Reverse transcription used around 500 ng RNA and constant-region primers for alpha and beta. Using multiplexing indices, alpha and beta chain libraries were generated apart by chain-specific third strand synthesis. TCRdb re-derived calls from the 5' RACE reads in MiXCR, one entry per CDR3 protein. In the table there are about 5,100 distinct CDR3 sequences, approximately 9.7% of which are singletons. Follow-up blood was drawn about 14 weeks, roughly three months, after antiretroviral therapy began. No cell fractionation was done, so the repertoire covers all unsorted peripheral blood T cells. The material was blood, obtained during antiretroviral therapy. The receptor set was obtained from an adult with HIV infection.

This clonotype was counted many times. The chain combines TRBV4-3 with TRBJ2-1, with 7 nucleotides matching TRBD2. The CDR3 is made up of 16 amino acids. The germline V gene encodes CDR1 LGHNA and CDR2 YSLEER. Trimming removed 0 bases from V and 0 bases from J; junction bases left unmatched: 2. CDR3 sequence reads: CASSQDRTSSYNEQFF. The CDR3, as DNA: TGCGCCAGCAGCCAAGATCGGACTAGCTCCTACAATGAGCAGTTCTTC.

This clonotype was detected many times. This chain links TRBV24-1 with TRBJ1-1; tentative D call: TRBD1 (5 bases). V lost 6 bases and J 3 bases, leaving 16 bases between the germline ends. Germline V gives CDR1 KGHDR, CDR2 SFDVKD. The CDR3 sequence is 15 residues long. The chain's CDR3 is CATSSGVNGDTEAFF. The CDR3 coding sequence is TGTGCCACCAGTTCGGGGGTTAATGGGGACACTGAAGCTTTCTTT.

By its share, this clonotype is medium-sized. V and J are TRBV4-1 and TRBJ2-7, with 9 bases that match TRBD2. The CDR3 contains 15 residues. The germline gives CDR1 MGHRA, CDR2 YSYEKL. Germline trimming cut 6 bases from V and 3 bases from J; bases unmatched to any gene: 9. CDR3 in amino acids: CASSQMGGGGYEQYF. As DNA, the CDR3 is TGCGCCAGCAGTCAGATGGGCGGGGGGGGCTACGAGCAGTACTTC.

This clonotype was observed many times. The V call is TRBV20-1, the J call TRBJ1-3; no clear D gene. The CDR3 is 13 residues long. The germline V gene encodes CDR1 DFQATT and CDR2 SNEGSKA (reference sequence). Deletions cut 6 bases from V and 0 bases from J, with 9 bases between. The chain's CDR3 is CSAPESSGNTIYF. For the CDR3, the DNA is TGCAGTGCCCCCGAAAGCTCTGGAAACACCATATATTTT.

This sequence joins TRBV6-5 and TRBJ2-2; TRBD1 is a possible D gene (6 bases). Per germline, CDR1 MNHEY and CDR2 SVGAGI. The CDR3 has 17 amino acids. Trimming took 2 bases from V and 2 from J, leaving 15 bases between them. Here the CDR3 reads CASSYAGQHINTGELFF. The CDR3 DNA reads as TGTGCCAGCAGTTACGCCGGACAGCACATCAACACCGGGGAGCTGTTTTTT.

The genes are TRBV19 and TRBJ2-3, with TRBD2 matching over 8 bases. V lost 7 bases, J lost 0 bases, and 6 bases stayed unmatched. The germline CDR1 and CDR2 sequences are LNHDA and SQIVND (reference sequence). The CDR3 length is 15 residues. CDR3 in DNA: TGTGCCAGTACCAGTAGCGGGGCCAGCACAGATACGCAGTATTTT. It codes for CASTSSGASTDTQYF.

This clonotype is categorized as medium-sized. This rearrangement joins TRBV12-3 or TRBV12-4 to TRBJ2-3; TRBD2 matches 9 bases. Trimming cost V 7 bases and J 2 bases; bases outside gene matches: 10. The CDR3 spans 16 residues. The CDR3 loop is CASTLGPSGTTDTQYF. CDR3 DNA sequence: TGTGCCAGCACCCTAGGCCCTAGCGGGACCACAGATACGCAGTATTTT.

This clonotype has at least ten counts. The chain employs TRBV12-3 or TRBV12-4 and TRBJ2-1, with TRBD2 matching 13 bases. V lost 6 bases, J lost 0 bases, and 8 bases stayed unmatched. The CDR3 loop spans 18 amino acids. CDR3 loop: CASSQRTSGRGSYNEQFF. CDR3 in DNA: TGTGCCAGCAGCCAACGGACTAGCGGGAGAGGCTCCTACAATGAGCAGTTCTTC.

This clonotype was counted ten times or more. The rearrangement links TRBV10-2 to TRBJ2-1; 7 bases align to TRBD2. CDR3 length: 14 amino acids. In germline, CDR1 is WSHSY, CDR2 SAAADI. The ends lost 0 bases at V and 10 bases at J; junction bases unmatched: 6. The CDR3 nucleotides are TGCGCCAGCAGTGAGTCTAGCACTAGCGAGGAGCAGTTCTTC. It is translated as CASSESSTSEEQFF.

By share, this clonotype counts as medium-sized. The J gene is TRBJ2-1, the V gene TRBV4-1; no reliable D call. The germline V and J ends were trimmed by 4 bases and 9 bases, with 16 bases remaining between them. The CDR3 sequence is 14 residues long. The germline V gene has CDR1 MGHRA and CDR2 YSYEKL. CDR3 region: CASSPTRSSGEQFF. In nucleotides, the CDR3 is TGCGCCAGCAGCCCGACTCGGTCGTCGGGTGAGCAGTTCTTC.

In its sample, this clonotype ranks as medium-sized. Written as DNA, the CDR3 is TGTGCCAGCAGCTTAGGAGGGACAGGGAACTATGGCTACACCTTC. This codes for CASSLGGTGNYGYTF. This chain connects TRBV13 to TRBJ1-2; TRBD1 matches at 9 bases. Germline assignment: CDR1 PRHDT and CDR2 FYEKMQ (reference sequence). V gave up 0 bases and J gave up 2 bases; unmatched junction bases: 1. The CDR3 is 15 amino acids.

This clonotype was picked up many times. The V gene is TRBV10-2, the J gene TRBJ2-5, with 8 positions matching TRBD2. This CDR3 contains 16 residues. The V gene's germline CDR1 is WSHSY and CDR2 SAAADI. V trimming: 0 bases; J trimming: 4 bases; junction bases outside the gene matches: 7. CDR3 protein: CASSESAGGGVETQYF. The CDR3 nucleotides read TGCGCCAGCAGTGAGTCGGCGGGAGGAGGGGTAGAGACCCAGTACTTC.

In its sample, this clonotype is medium-sized. The rearrangement links TRBV5-5 to TRBJ1-3, with 9 bases lining up with TRBD1. From germline, CDR1 is SGHKS and CDR2 YYEKEE (reference sequence). V was clipped by 4 bases and J by 4 bases; unmatched bases: 9. The CDR3 has 16 residues. CDR3 DNA: TGTGCCAGCAGCGGACTACAGGGGGCCGGAGGAAACACCATATATTTT. Its translation: CASSGLQGAGGNTIYF.

V is TRBV3-1 and J is TRBJ1-1, with a tentative D call TRBD1 (6 bases). The V and J ends lost 4 bases and 0 bases respectively, with 12 bases between them. Per germline, CDR1 LGHDT and CDR2 YNNKEL (reference sequence). The CDR3 runs to 15 residues. The CDR3 DNA sequence: TGTGCCAGCAGCCGGGGGGGGCAGCTGAACACTGAAGCTTTCTTT. It codes for CASSRGGQLNTEAFF. The full variable domain, in which reference TRBV3-1 and TRBJ1-1 provide the parts outside the CDR3, is DTAVSQTPKYLVTQMGNDKSIKCEQNLGHDTMYWYKQDSKKFLKIMFSYNNKELIINETVPNRFSPKSPDKAHLNLHINSLELGDSAVYFCASSRGGQLNTEAFFGQGTRLTVV.

In its sample, this clonotype was seen many times. CDR3 region: CASSQEEHLSSYNEQFF. As DNA, the CDR3 is TGCGCCAGCAGCCAAGAGGAACATTTGAGCTCCTACAATGAGCAGTTCTTC. The chain joins TRBV4-1 to TRBJ2-1; D unclear. The CDR3 totals 17 residues. V lost 0 bases to trimming and J lost 0 bases, with 12 bases between them. CDR1 and CDR2 from the germline V gene are MGHRA and YSYEKL.

This clonotype is medium-sized within its sample. V gene TRBV7-2 combines with J gene TRBJ2-5, with TRBD2 identical over 11 bases. After removal of 2 bases from V and 10 bases from J, the junction contained 15 bases not matched to a gene. CDR1 SGHTA and CDR2 FQGNSA come from the germline V gene. CDR3 size: 17 residues. In DNA, the CDR3 is TGTGCCAGCAGCTTAATCTTACTTAGCGGGGGGGCCTTTGACCAGTACTTC. Amino acids: CASSLILLSGGAFDQYF.

This clonotype is medium-sized (0.01 to 0.1%) in the sample. The rearrangement uses TRBV6-5 and TRBJ2-2; tentatively, D is TRBD2 (5 bases). CDR3 length equals 18 residues. The V end lost 6 bases, the J end lost 6 bases, and 26 bases lay between the germline ends. The germline V gene encodes CDR1 MNHEY and CDR2 SVGAGI. CDR3 coding DNA: TGTGCCAGCAGCCATCGTAAGATGGGAGCCCGGGCAGCCGGGGAGCTGTTTTTT. Its protein is CASSHRKMGARAAGELFF.

This clonotype is termed medium-sized. The chain combines TRBV20-1 with TRBJ1-5; TRBD1 is a possible D gene (6 bases). The V and J ends lost 2 bases and 3 bases respectively, with 11 bases between them. The CDR3 has 14 amino acids. Germline CDR1 and CDR2: DFQATT and SNEGSKA (reference sequence). The CDR3 here is CSARNGGPNQPQHF. The CDR3 DNA reads TGCAGTGCTAGAAACGGGGGCCCCAATCAGCCCCAGCATTTT.

This clonotype appeared a few times. The chain uses TRBV7-9 and TRBJ1-4; 10 positions match TRBD1. There are 15 residues in the CDR3. Germline V gene lookup returns CDR1 SEHNR and CDR2 FQNEAQ (reference sequence). The ends lost 8 bases at V and 4 bases at J; junction bases unmatched: 7. CDR3 bases: TGTGCCAGCCGACCGGGACAGGGGATTAATGAAAAACTGTTTTTT. This gives the protein CASRPGQGINEKLFF.

This clonotype was seen many times. V and J are TRBV28 and TRBJ1-2; D gene unclear. There are 16 residues in the CDR3. Trimming stripped 5 bases from V and 5 bases from J, with 21 bases between. The germline V gene has CDR1 MDHEN and CDR2 SYDVKM. The CDR3, as DNA: TGTGCCAGCAGTCCCCAGCGGGCATCCGGAATGTATGGCTACACCTTC. Residues: CASSPQRASGMYGYTF.

Relative to its sample, this clonotype is medium-sized. This sequence joins TRBV7-8 and TRBJ1-5, with 9 bases lining up with TRBD1. Trimming cost V 6 bases and J 3 bases; bases outside gene matches: 3. Germline loops: CDR1 SGHVS, CDR2 FQNEAQ. The CDR3 covers 14 residues. The CDR3 protein is CASRRTGVNQPQHF. The CDR3 region has the DNA TGTGCCAGCAGGAGGACAGGGGTCAATCAGCCCCAGCATTTT.